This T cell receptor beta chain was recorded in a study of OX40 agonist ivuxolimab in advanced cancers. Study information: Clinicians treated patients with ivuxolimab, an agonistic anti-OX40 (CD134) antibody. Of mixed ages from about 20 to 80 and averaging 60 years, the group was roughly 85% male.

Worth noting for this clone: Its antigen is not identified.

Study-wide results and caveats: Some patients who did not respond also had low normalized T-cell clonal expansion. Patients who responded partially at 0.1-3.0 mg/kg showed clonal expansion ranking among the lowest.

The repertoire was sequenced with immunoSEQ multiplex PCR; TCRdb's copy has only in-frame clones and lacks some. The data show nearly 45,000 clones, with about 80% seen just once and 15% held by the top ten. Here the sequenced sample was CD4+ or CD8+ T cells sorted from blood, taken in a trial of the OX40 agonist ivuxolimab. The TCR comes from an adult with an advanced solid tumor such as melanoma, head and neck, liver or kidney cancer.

CDR3 in DNA: TGTGCCAGCAGATTCCTGGGGGGAGGGTCCTACGAGCAGTACTTC. It is translated as CASRFLGGGSYEQYF. The rearrangement links TRBV11-3 to TRBJ2-7, with 7 positions matching TRBD2. The V segment lost 6 bases and the J segment 1 base; nucleotides outside the gene matches: 9. From germline, CDR1 is SGHNT and CDR2 YENEEA. The CDR3 is made up of 15 amino acids.